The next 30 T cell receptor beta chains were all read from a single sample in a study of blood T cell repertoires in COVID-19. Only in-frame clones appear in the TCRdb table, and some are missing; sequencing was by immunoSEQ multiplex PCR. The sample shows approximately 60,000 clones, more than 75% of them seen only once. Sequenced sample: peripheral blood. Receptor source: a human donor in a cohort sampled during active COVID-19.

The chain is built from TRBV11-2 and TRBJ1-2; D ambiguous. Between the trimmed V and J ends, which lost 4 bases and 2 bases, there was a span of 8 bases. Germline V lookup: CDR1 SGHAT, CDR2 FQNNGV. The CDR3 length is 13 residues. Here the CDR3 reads CASSSLSNYGYTF. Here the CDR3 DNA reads TGTGCCAGCAGCTCCCTGAGCAACTATGGCTACACCTTC.

Written as DNA, the CDR3 is TGTGCCAGCAGTCTGGGACAGGGACGAAGTGGTACGCAGTATTTT. Its translation is CASSLGQGRSGTQYF. This chain links TRBV28 with TRBJ2-3, with 9 bases fitting TRBD1. The CDR3 covers 15 residues. Germline V gene lookup returns CDR1 MDHEN and CDR2 SYDVKM. V lost 5 bases, J lost 8 bases, and 11 bases stayed unmatched.

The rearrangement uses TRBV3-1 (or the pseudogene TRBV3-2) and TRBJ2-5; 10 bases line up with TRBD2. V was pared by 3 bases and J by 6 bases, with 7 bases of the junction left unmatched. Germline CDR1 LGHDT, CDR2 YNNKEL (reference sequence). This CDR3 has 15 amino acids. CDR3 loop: CASSQLAGDIKTQYF. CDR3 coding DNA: TGTGCCAGCAGCCAGCTAGCGGGGGATATTAAGACCCAGTACTTC.

The CDR3 bases are TGTGCCAGCAGCTTGGAGTCGACTAGGAAAGAGACCCAGTACTTC. This codes for CASSLESTRKETQYF. J is TRBJ2-5 and V is TRBV5-4; TRBD2 might be the D (6 bases). Deletions cut 0 bases from V and 3 bases from J, with 12 bases between. The germline gives CDR1 SGHNT, CDR2 YYREEE (reference sequence). The CDR3 is 15 amino acids. Variable domain in full (rest from reference TRBV5-4 and TRBJ2-5): ETGVTQSPTHLIKTRGQQVTLRCSSQSGHNTVSWYQQALGQGPQFIFQYYREEENGRGNFPPRFSGLQFPNYSSELNVNALELDDSALYLCASSLESTRKETQYFGPGTRLLVL.

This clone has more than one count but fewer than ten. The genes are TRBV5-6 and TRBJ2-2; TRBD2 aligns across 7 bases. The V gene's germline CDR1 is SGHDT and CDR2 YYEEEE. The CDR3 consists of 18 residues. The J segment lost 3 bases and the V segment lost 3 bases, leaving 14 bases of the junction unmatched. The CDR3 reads CASSSFGGIREHTGELFF. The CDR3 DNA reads TGTGCCAGCAGCTCGTTCGGGGGGATACGGGAGCACACCGGGGAGCTGTTTTTT.

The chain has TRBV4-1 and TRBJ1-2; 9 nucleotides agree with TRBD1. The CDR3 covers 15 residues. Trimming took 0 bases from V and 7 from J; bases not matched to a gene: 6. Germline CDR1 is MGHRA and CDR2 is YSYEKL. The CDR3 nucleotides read TGCGCCAGCAGCCAAGACCCGGGACAGGGAGCTGGCTACACCTTC. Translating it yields CASSQDPGQGAGYTF.

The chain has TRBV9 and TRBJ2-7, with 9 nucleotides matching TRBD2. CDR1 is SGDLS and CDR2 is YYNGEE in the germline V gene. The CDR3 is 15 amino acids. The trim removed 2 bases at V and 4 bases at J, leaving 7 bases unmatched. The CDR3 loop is CASSVSGTSMYEQYF. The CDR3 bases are TGTGCCAGCAGCGTTTCCGGGACTAGCATGTACGAGCAGTACTTC.

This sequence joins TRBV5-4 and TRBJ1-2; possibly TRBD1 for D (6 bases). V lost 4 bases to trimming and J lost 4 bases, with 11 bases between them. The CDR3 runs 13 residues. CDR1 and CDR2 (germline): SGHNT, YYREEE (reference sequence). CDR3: CASSPGQLYGYTF. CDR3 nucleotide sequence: TGTGCCAGCAGCCCTGGACAGCTCTATGGCTACACCTTC.

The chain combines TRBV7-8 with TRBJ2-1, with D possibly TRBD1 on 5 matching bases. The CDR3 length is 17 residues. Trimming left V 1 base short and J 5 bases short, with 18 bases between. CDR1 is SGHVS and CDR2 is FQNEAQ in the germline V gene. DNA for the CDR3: TGTGCCAGCAGCTTAGTGGTTGGGGCCCTAATCCACAATGAGCAGTTCTTC. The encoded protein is CASSLVVGALIHNEQFF.

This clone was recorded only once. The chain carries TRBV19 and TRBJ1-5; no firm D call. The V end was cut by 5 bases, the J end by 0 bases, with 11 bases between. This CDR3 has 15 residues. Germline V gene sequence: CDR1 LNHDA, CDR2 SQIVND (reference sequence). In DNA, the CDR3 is TGTGCCAGTAGTTATGCGGGCCATAGCAATCAGCCCCAGCATTTT. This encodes CASSYAGHSNQPQHF.

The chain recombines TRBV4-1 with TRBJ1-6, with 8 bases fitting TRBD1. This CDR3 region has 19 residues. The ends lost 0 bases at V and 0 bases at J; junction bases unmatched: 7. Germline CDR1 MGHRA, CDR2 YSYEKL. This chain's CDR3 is CASSQDQRQGSSYNSPLHF. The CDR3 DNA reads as TGCGCCAGCAGCCAAGACCAGAGACAGGGGAGCTCCTATAATTCACCCCTCCACTTT.

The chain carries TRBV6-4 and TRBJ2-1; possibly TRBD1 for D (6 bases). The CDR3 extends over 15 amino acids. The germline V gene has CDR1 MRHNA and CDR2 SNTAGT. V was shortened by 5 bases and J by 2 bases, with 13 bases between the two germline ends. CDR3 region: CASSSSPGAYNEQFF. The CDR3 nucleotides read TGTGCCAGCAGTTCTAGCCCAGGGGCCTACAATGAGCAGTTCTTC.

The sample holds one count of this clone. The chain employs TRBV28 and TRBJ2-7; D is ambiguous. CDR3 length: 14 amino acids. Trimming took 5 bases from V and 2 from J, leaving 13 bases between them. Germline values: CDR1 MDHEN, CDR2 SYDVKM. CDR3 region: CASSRSGSTYEQYF. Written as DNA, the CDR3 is TGTGCCAGCAGTCGATCAGGAAGCACCTACGAGCAGTACTTC.

CDR3 loop: CASRHGTGDTIYF. The CDR3 DNA is TGTGCCAGCAGACACGGGACGGGGGACACCATATATTTT. The chain links TRBV7-9 to TRBJ1-3; D is possibly TRBD1 (5 bases). The V end was cut by 6 bases, the J end by 8 bases, with 14 bases between. The CDR3 is 13 residues long. Germline V gene lookup returns CDR1 SEHNR and CDR2 FQNEAQ (reference sequence).

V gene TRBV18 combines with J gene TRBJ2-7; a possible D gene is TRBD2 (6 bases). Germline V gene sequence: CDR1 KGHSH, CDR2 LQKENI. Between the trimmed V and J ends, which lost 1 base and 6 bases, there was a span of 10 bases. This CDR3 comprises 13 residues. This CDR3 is CASSPLPGGEQYF. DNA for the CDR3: TGTGCCAGCTCACCACTCCCCGGGGGCGAGCAGTACTTC.

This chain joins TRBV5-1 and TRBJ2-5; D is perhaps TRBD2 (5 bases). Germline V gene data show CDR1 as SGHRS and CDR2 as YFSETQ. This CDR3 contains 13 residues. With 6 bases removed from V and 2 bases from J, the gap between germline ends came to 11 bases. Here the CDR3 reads CASKVDSQETQYF. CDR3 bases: TGCGCCAGCAAAGTGGACTCACAAGAGACCCAGTACTTC.

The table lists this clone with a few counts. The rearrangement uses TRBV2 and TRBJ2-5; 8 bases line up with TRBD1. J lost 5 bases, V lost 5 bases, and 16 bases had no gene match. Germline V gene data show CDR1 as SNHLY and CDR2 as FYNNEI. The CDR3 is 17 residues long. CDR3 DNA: TGTGCCAGCAGTTACCCCACCACAGGGGGGAATTTGGAGACCCAGTACTTC. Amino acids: CASSYPTTGGNLETQYF.

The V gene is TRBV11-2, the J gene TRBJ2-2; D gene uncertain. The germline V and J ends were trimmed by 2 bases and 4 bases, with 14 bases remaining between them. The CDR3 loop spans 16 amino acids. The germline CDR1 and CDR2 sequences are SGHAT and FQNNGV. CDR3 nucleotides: TGTGCCAGCAGCTTACCCAAGGTAGCTCTCACCGGGGAGCTGTTTTTT. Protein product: CASSLPKVALTGELFF.

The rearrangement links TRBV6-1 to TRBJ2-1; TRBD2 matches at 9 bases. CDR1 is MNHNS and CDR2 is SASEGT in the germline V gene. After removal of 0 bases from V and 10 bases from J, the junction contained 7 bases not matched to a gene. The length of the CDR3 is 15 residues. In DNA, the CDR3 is TGTGCCAGCAGTGAAGCGCGGACTAGCGAGGGAGAGCAGTTCTTC. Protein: CASSEARTSEGEQFF.

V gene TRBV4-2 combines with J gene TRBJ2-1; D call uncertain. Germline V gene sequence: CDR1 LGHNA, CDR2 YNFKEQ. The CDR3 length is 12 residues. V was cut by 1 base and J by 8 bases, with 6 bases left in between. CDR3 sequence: CASSQGPYEQFF. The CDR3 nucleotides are TGTGCCAGCAGCCAAGGGCCCTATGAGCAGTTCTTC.

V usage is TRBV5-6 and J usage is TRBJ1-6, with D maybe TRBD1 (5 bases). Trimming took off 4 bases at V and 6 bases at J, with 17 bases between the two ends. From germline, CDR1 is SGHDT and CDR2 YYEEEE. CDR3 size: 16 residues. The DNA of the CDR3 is TGTGCCAGCAGCCCCCGGGGGGGGGTTGGTAATTCACCCCTCCACTTT. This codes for CASSPRGGVGNSPLHF. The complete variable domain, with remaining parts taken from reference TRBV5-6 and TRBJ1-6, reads DAGVTQSPTHLIKTRGQQVTLRCSPKSGHDTVSWYQQALGQGPQFIFQYYEEEERQRGNFPDRFSGHQFPNYSSELNVNALLLGDSALYLCASSPRGGVGNSPLHFGNGTRLTVT.

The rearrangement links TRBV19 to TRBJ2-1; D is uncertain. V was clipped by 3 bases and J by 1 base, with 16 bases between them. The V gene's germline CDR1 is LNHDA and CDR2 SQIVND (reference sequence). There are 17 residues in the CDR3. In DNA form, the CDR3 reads TGTGCCAGTAGTATTTTTTGCGGTACTGTATCCTACAATGAGCAGTTCTTC. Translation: CASSIFCGTVSYNEQFF.

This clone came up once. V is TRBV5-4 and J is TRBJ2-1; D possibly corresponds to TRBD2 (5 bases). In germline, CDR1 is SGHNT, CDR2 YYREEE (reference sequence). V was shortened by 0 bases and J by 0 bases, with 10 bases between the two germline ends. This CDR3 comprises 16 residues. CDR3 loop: CASSLVVGSSYNEQFF. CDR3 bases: TGTGCCAGCAGCTTGGTTGTGGGGAGCTCCTACAATGAGCAGTTCTTC.

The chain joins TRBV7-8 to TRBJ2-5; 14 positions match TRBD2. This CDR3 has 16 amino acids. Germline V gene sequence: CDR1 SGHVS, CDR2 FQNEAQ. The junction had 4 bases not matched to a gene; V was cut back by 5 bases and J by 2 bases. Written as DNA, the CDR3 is TGTGCCAGCAGCCTCGGACTAGCGGGGGGTCAAGAGACCCAGTACTTC. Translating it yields CASSLGLAGGQETQYF.

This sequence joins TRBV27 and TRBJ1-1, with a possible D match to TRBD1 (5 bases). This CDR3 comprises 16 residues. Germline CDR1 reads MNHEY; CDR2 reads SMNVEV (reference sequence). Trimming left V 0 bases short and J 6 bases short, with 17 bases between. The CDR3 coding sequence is TGTGCCAGCAGTTTATCAGGGGCAGACCGGAGATCTGAAGCTTTCTTT. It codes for CASSLSGADRRSEAFF.

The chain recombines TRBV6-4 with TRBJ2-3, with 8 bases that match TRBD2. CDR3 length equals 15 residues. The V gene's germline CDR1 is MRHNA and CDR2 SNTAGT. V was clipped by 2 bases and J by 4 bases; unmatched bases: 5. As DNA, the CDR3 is TGTGCCAGCAGTGACCATAGCGGGGCCGCAGATACGCAGTATTTT. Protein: CASSDHSGAADTQYF.

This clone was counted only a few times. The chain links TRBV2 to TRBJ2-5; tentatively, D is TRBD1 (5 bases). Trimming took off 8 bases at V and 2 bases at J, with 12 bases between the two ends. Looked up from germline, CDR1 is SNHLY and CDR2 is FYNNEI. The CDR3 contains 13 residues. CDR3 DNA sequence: TGTGCCAGCCAGTCAGGGTTACAAGAGACCCAGTACTTC. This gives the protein CASQSGLQETQYF.

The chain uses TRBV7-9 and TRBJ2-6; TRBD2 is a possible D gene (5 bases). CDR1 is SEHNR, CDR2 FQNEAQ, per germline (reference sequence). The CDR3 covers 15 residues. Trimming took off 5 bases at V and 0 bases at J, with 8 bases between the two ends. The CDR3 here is CASSRGASGANVLTF. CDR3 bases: TGTGCCAGCAGCCGGGGTGCCTCTGGGGCCAACGTCCTGACTTTC. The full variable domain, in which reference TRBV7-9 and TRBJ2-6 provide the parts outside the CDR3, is DTGVSQNPRHKITKRGQNVTFRCDPISEHNRLYWYRQTLGQGPEFLTYFQNEAQLEKSRLLSDRFSAERPKGSFSTLEIQRTEQGDSAMYLCASSRGASGANVLTFGAGSRLTVL.

The CDR3 spells CSVDRVRGETQYF. CDR3 bases: TGCAGCGTGGACCGGGTACGCGGGGAGACCCAGTACTTC. The rearrangement uses TRBV29-1 and TRBJ2-5; the D gene is possibly TRBD2 (5 bases). The germline V gene encodes CDR1 SQVTM and CDR2 ANQGSEA. V was trimmed by 6 bases and J by 5 bases, leaving 16 bases between them. This CDR3 region has 13 residues.

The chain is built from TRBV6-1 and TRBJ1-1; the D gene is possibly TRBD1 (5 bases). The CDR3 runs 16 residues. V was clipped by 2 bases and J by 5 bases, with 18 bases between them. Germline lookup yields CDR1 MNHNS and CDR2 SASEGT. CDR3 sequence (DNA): TGTGCCAGCAGTGAAAAATTTACGGGGGGTGGAACTGAAGCTTTCTTT. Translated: CASSEKFTGGGTEAFF.